Listed here are 28 T cell receptor beta chains from one sample, sequenced in a study of blood T cell repertoires in COVID-19. Libraries were prepared by immunoSEQ multiplex PCR; TCRdb keeps only in-frame clonotypes and omits some of them. The sample yields 390,000 or so clones, around four fifths seen once. Sequencing was done on a sample of PBMCs or T cells enriched from blood (not recorded which). Source of these receptors: a woman aged 50 to 65 who had recovered from COVID-19.

The chain uses TRBV18 and TRBJ2-1; a possible D gene is TRBD1 (5 bases). The germline V gene has CDR1 KGHSH and CDR2 LQKENI. V was clipped by 4 bases and J by 0 bases, with 10 bases between them. This CDR3 comprises 15 residues. The CDR3 DNA is TGTGCCAGCTCACTCCGACAGAGCTCCTACAATGAGCAGTTCTTC. Protein: CASSLRQSSYNEQFF.

The chain combines TRBV4-3 with TRBJ1-2; 7 nucleotides match TRBD1. Trimming at V came to 2 bases and at J to 5 bases, leaving 5 bases not matched to a gene. Looked up from germline, CDR1 is LGHNA and CDR2 is YSLEER. The CDR3 runs 14 residues. CDR3 bases: TGCGCCAGCAGCCAAATAGGACAGGATTATGGCTACACCTTC. Residues: CASSQIGQDYGYTF.

This clone occurred once. This chain uses TRBV30 with TRBJ1-1; tentative D call: TRBD1 (5 bases). Per the germline V gene, CDR1 is GTSNPN and CDR2 is SVGIG (reference sequence). This CDR3 spans 11 amino acids. DNA for the CDR3: TGTGCGGGGCAAAGGAACACTGAAGCTTTCTTT. Translated: CAGQRNTEAFF.

This clone was recorded at least ten times. The rearrangement links TRBV7-9 to TRBJ1-2; 9 bases map to TRBD1. Looked up from germline, CDR1 is SEHNR and CDR2 is FQNEAQ (reference sequence). Trimming cost V 5 bases and J 6 bases; bases outside gene matches: 13. This CDR3 contains 16 residues. CDR3 coding DNA: TGTGCCAGCAGCACAGACCTCACAGGGGGCTCCAATGGCTACACCTTC. Translated, it gives CASSTDLTGGSNGYTF.

This chain connects TRBV9 to TRBJ1-2; 10 bases map to TRBD1. The CDR3 loop spans 17 amino acids. The germline CDR1 and CDR2 sequences are SGDLS and YYNGEE. V gave up 5 bases and J gave up 4 bases; unmatched junction bases: 14. CDR3: CASSVNVGTGEIYGYTF. CDR3 DNA sequence: TGTGCCAGCAGTGTGAATGTGGGGACAGGGGAGATCTATGGCTACACCTTC.

The chain joins TRBV19 to TRBJ1-5; the D gene is possibly TRBD1 (5 bases). The V gene's germline CDR1 is LNHDA and CDR2 SQIVND (reference sequence). The CDR3 totals 14 residues. V lost 7 bases, J lost 2 bases, and 12 bases lay in between. In nucleotides, the CDR3 is TGTGCCAGTATGTCTCAGGGCCGCAATCAGCCCCAGCATTTT. This encodes CASMSQGRNQPQHF.

This chain joins TRBV4-3 and TRBJ2-3; a weak D match, TRBD2 (7 bases). CDR1 is LGHNA, CDR2 YSLEER, per germline. CDR3 size: 14 residues. The V end was cut by 2 bases, the J end by 6 bases, with 12 bases between. The CDR3 protein is CASSQRGAHDTQYF. The CDR3 region has the DNA TGCGCCAGCAGCCAACGGGGGGCGCATGATACGCAGTATTTT.

This clone was recorded only once. This rearrangement joins TRBV18 to TRBJ1-2; 7 nucleotides match TRBD1. Trimming at V came to 7 bases and at J to 5 bases, leaving 7 bases not matched to a gene. The CDR3 is 13 residues long. The V gene's germline CDR1 is KGHSH and CDR2 LQKENI. The CDR3 is CASFSGTVYGYTF. The DNA for the CDR3 is TGTGCCAGCTTCTCCGGGACAGTTTATGGCTACACCTTC.

This rearrangement joins TRBV7-8 to TRBJ1-5, with TRBD1 identical over 10 bases. The CDR3 spans 16 residues. Unmatched junction bases numbered 6, after V lost 3 bases and J lost 4 bases. Germline V gene data show CDR1 as SGHVS and CDR2 as FQNEAQ. The CDR3 is CASSFLGQGSNQPQHF. In DNA form, the CDR3 reads TGTGCCAGCAGCTTCCTGGGACAGGGGAGTAATCAGCCCCAGCATTTT.

V gene TRBV18 combines with J gene TRBJ1-5; D gene uncertain. Germline-derived CDR1 and CDR2 are KGHSH and LQKENI. The CDR3 is made up of 15 amino acids. V was cut by 4 bases and J by 0 bases, with 10 bases left in between. CDR3 region: CASSQDALSNQPQHF. In DNA form, the CDR3 reads TGTGCCAGCTCACAAGATGCACTTAGCAATCAGCCCCAGCATTTT.

The gene calls are TRBV5-1 and TRBJ2-2, with 7 bases fitting TRBD1. The V gene end was trimmed by 4 bases and the J gene end by 3 bases; junction bases not matched to a gene: 3. This CDR3 region has 14 residues. The germline gives CDR1 SGHRS, CDR2 YFSETQ. The CDR3: CASSTQGDTGELFF. The CDR3 DNA sequence: TGCGCCAGCAGCACCCAGGGGGACACCGGGGAGCTGTTTTTT.

The chain joins TRBV2 to TRBJ1-4, with 7 bases lining up with TRBD1. V lost 3 bases to trimming and J lost 0 bases; unmatched junction nucleotides: 10. CDR3 length: 18 amino acids. Germline assignment: CDR1 SNHLY and CDR2 FYNNEI. CDR3 sequence (DNA): TGTGCCAGCAGTGACGGCAGGGGGATGGGTGCAACTAATGAAAAACTGTTTTTT. Translated, it gives CASSDGRGMGATNEKLFF.

J is TRBJ1-1 and V is TRBV5-4; D may be TRBD1 (6 bases). Trimming took off 4 bases at V and 1 base at J, with 14 bases between the two ends. The CDR3 runs 15 residues. CDR1 is SGHNT and CDR2 is YYREEE in the germline V gene (reference sequence). CDR3 sequence: CASSPRGGGNTEAFF. The CDR3, as DNA: TGTGCCAGCAGCCCACGAGGGGGGGGGAACACTGAAGCTTTCTTT. Full variable domain (outside the CDR3, taken from reference TRBV5-4 and TRBJ1-1): ETGVTQSPTHLIKTRGQQVTLRCSSQSGHNTVSWYQQALGQGPQFIFQYYREEENGRGNFPPRFSGLQFPNYSSELNVNALELDDSALYLCASSPRGGGNTEAFFGQGTRLTVV.

V and J are TRBV9 and TRBJ1-1; 8 bases fit TRBD1. Germline-derived CDR1 and CDR2 are SGDLS and YYNGEE. The trim removed 3 bases at V and 5 bases at J, leaving 9 bases unmatched. The CDR3 spans 15 residues. CDR3 residues: CASSAQGGLGTEAFF. CDR3 DNA: TGTGCCAGCAGCGCACAGGGGGGGTTAGGTACTGAAGCTTTCTTT.

The rearrangement joins TRBV18 to TRBJ2-7, with a possible D match to TRBD2 (5 bases). Per the germline V gene, CDR1 is KGHSH and CDR2 is LQKENI. CDR3 length: 14 amino acids. The V end lost 1 base, the J end lost 0 bases, and 7 bases lay between the germline ends. CDR3 sequence: CASSPRESSYEQYF. CDR3 sequence (DNA): TGTGCCAGCTCACCACGGGAGTCCTCCTACGAGCAGTACTTC. Complete variable domain (other parts from reference TRBV18 and TRBJ2-7): NAGVMQNPRHLVRRRGQEARLRCSPMKGHSHVYWYRQLPEEGLKFMVYLQKENIIDESGMPKERFSAEFPKEGPSILRIQQVVRGDSAAYFCASSPRESSYEQYFGPGTRLTVT.

The rearrangement uses TRBV5-6 and TRBJ1-1, with D possibly TRBD1 on 6 matching bases. This CDR3 comprises 15 residues. Germline V gene data show CDR1 as SGHDT and CDR2 as YYEEEE. Deletions cut 0 bases from V and 1 base from J, with 10 bases between. CDR3 sequence reads: CASSLVRGRNTEAFF. CDR3 bases: TGTGCCAGCAGCTTGGTCAGGGGAAGGAACACTGAAGCTTTCTTT.

The chain is built from TRBV13 and TRBJ1-2; possible D gene TRBD1, 6 bases. Germline lookup yields CDR1 PRHDT and CDR2 FYEKMQ (reference sequence). V shed 3 bases and J shed 2 bases, with 13 bases lying between them. The CDR3 contains 15 residues. Here the CDR3 DNA reads TGTGCCAGCAGCTTCCCCATTGGACAGAACTATGGCTACACCTTC. It encodes CASSFPIGQNYGYTF.

The genes are TRBV6-1 and TRBJ1-1; 10 positions match TRBD1. Germline lookup yields CDR1 MNHNS and CDR2 SASEGT. This CDR3 is built from 20 residues. V lost 4 bases, J lost 1 base, and 18 bases stayed unmatched. Here the CDR3 reads CASSARPWDRGLLTNTEAFF. The CDR3 nucleotides are TGTGCCAGCAGTGCCCGTCCCTGGGACAGGGGACTCCTTACGAACACTGAAGCTTTCTTT.

The chain links TRBV28 to TRBJ2-7, with D possibly matching TRBD1 (8 bases). Trimming stripped 6 bases from V and 5 bases from J, with 20 bases between. The CDR3 has 15 amino acids. Germline V gives CDR1 MDHEN, CDR2 SYDVKM. The CDR3: CASRIGGQGGDEQYF. CDR3 nucleotides: TGTGCCAGCAGGATCGGAGGACAGGGAGGGGACGAGCAGTACTTC.

This clone was seen once. The chain is built from TRBV30 and TRBJ1-1; 9 bases are shared with TRBD1. The CDR3 is made up of 13 amino acids. Germline lookup yields CDR1 GTSNPN and CDR2 SVGIG (reference sequence). The trim removed 4 bases at V and 10 bases at J, leaving 10 bases unmatched. This CDR3 is CAWTRDRDAIAFF. CDR3 sequence (DNA): TGTGCCTGGACCCGGGACAGGGATGCTATAGCTTTCTTT.

This clone was seen just once. The V gene is TRBV7-2, the J gene TRBJ1-3, with D hard to call. Germline values: CDR1 SGHTA, CDR2 FQGNSA. CDR3 length: 17 amino acids. V lost 0 bases to trimming and J lost 4 bases, with 16 bases between them. The CDR3 sequence is CASSLAEAAGNGNTIYF. As DNA, the CDR3 is TGTGCCAGCAGCTTAGCGGAGGCAGCGGGGAACGGAAACACCATATATTTT.

The J gene is TRBJ2-2, the V gene TRBV4-2, with TRBD1 matching 8 bases. This CDR3 region has 17 residues. Germline CDR1 is LGHNA and CDR2 is YNFKEQ. Germline trimming cut 2 bases from V and 3 bases from J; bases unmatched to any gene: 8. For the CDR3, the DNA is TGTGCCAGCAGCCAACTCGGACAGGGAACGGACACCGGGGAGCTGTTTTTT. Translated: CASSQLGQGTDTGELFF.

This clone appeared once. The V call is TRBV29-1, the J call TRBJ2-3, with a tentative D call TRBD1 (6 bases). Germline V gene sequence: CDR1 SQVTM, CDR2 ANQGSEA. The CDR3 has 16 residues. Trimming pared 0 bases from V and 2 bases from J, leaving 15 bases between. The CDR3 bases are TGCAGCGTTGAAGATCGGTTGGGGGCTTCCACAGATACGCAGTATTTT. It translates to CSVEDRLGASTDTQYF.

The chain has TRBV14 and TRBJ2-7; a weak D match, TRBD1 (5 bases). The V end lost 1 base, the J end lost 4 bases, and 8 bases lay between the germline ends. This CDR3 region has 13 residues. The V gene's germline CDR1 is SGHDN and CDR2 FVKESK. The CDR3 here is CASSQVRQYEQYF. The CDR3 bases are TGTGCCAGCAGCCAAGTAAGACAGTACGAGCAGTACTTC.

The V and J genes are TRBV10-3 and TRBJ1-4, with TRBD1 matching 7 bases. Germline-derived CDR1 and CDR2 are ENHRY and SYGVKD. This CDR3 is built from 15 residues. With V trimmed by 1 base and J by 7 bases, 6 bases remained unmatched. The CDR3 spells CAISEFSGGSEKLFF. The CDR3 region has the DNA TGTGCCATCAGTGAGTTTTCAGGGGGATCTGAAAAACTGTTTTTT.

This clone was found many times. The junction shows a germline mismatch at one end, possibly a read error. The chain links TRBV6-4 to TRBJ2-1; 10 bases map to TRBD2. Germline V gene sequence: CDR1 MRHNA, CDR2 SNTAGT. This CDR3 is 15 amino acids long. The CDR3 loop reads CASSDKLAGLTDIIF. In DNA form, the CDR3 reads TGTGCCAGCAGTGACAAACTAGCGGGATTGACCGACATCATCTTC.

The genes are TRBV9 and TRBJ1-5, with TRBD1 matching 8 bases. Germline V gene data show CDR1 as SGDLS and CDR2 as YYNGEE. After removal of 0 bases from V and 6 bases from J, the junction contained 2 bases not matched to a gene. The CDR3 runs to 14 residues. This CDR3 reads CASSVEDRGQPQHF. In DNA, the CDR3 is TGTGCCAGCAGCGTAGAAGACAGGGGTCAGCCCCAGCATTTT.

CDR3 sequence reads: CASSYPNPGHSEFYEQYF. The DNA for the CDR3 is TGTGCCAGCAGTTACCCTAACCCGGGACATTCCGAGTTTTACGAGCAGTACTTC. The V gene is TRBV6-2 or TRBV6-3, the J gene TRBJ2-7; a weak D match, TRBD1 (6 bases). The CDR3 extends over 18 amino acids. V dropped 2 bases and J dropped 4 bases, with 24 bases sitting between them. The germline gives CDR1 MNHEY, CDR2 SVGEGT.